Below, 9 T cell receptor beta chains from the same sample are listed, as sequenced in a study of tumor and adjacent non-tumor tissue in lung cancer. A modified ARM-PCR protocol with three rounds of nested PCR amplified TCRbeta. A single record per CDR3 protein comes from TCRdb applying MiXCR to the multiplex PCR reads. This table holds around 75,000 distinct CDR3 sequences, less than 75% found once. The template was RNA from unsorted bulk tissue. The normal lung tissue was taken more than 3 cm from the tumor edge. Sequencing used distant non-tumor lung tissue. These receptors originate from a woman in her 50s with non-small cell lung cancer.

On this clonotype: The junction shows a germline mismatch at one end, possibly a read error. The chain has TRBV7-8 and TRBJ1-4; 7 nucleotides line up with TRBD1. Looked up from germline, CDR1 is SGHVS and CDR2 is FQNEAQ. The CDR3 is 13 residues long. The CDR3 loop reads CAGSSGQAEKLFF. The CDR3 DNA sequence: TGTGCCGGCAGCTCCGGACAGGCTGAAAAACTGTTTTTT.

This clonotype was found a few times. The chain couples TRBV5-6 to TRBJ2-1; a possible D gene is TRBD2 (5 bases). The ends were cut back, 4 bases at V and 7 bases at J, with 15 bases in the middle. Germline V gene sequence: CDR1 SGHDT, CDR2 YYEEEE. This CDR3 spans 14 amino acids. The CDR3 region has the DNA TGTGCCAGCAGCGGCCTTACTAGAGGGAATGAGCAGTTCTTC. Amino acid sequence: CASSGLTRGNEQFF.

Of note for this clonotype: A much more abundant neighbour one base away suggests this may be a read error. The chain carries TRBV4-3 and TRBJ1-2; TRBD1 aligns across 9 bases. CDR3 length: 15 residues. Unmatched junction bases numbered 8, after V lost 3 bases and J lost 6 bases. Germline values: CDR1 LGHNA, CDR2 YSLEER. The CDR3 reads CASSQDRGEVHGYTF. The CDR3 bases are TGCGCCAGCAGCCAGGACAGGGGCGAGGTCCATGGCTACACCTTC.

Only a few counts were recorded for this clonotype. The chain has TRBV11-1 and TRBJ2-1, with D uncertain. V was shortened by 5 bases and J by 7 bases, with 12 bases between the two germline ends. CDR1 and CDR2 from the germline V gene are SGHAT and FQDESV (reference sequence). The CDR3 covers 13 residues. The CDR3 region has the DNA TGTGCCAGCAGCCTACCTCCGTTGAATGAGCAGTTCTTC. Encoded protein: CASSLPPLNEQFF.

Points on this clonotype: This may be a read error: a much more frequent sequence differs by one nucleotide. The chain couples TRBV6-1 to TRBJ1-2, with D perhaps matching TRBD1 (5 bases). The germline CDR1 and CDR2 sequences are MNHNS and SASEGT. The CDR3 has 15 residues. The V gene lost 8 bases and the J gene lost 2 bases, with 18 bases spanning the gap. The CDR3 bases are TGTGCCAGCGCCATCTCCCCAACAGGAAACTATGGCTACACCTTC. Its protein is CASAISPTGNYGYTF.

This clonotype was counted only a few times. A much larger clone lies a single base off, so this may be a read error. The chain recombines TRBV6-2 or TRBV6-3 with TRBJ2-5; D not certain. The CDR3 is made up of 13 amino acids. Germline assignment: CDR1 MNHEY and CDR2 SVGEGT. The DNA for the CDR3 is TGTGCCAACAGTTACGGCGCGTGGGAGACCCAGTACTTC. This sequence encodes CANSYGAWETQYF.

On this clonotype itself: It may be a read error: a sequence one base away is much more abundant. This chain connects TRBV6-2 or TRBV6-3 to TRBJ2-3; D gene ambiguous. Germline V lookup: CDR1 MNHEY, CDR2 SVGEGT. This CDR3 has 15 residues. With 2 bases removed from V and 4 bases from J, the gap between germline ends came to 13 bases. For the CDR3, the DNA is TGTGCCAGCAGTTACCCGACTGTAGTCGCAGATACGCAGTATTTT. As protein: CASSYPTVVADTQYF.

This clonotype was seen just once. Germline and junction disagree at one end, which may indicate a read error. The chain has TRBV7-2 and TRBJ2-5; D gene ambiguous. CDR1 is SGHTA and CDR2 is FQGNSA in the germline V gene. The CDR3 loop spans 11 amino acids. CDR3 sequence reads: CVSSLGETQYF. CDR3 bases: TGTGTCAGCAGCTTAGGCGAGACCCAGTACTTC.

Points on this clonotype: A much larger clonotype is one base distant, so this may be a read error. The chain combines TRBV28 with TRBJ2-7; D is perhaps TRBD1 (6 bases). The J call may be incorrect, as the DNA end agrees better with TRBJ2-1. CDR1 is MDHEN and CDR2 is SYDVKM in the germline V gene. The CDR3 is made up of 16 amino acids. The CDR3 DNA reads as TGTGCCAGCAGTCCTACTTTAGAGACAGGAAACTACGAGCAGTTCTTC. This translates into CASSPTLETGNYEQFF.